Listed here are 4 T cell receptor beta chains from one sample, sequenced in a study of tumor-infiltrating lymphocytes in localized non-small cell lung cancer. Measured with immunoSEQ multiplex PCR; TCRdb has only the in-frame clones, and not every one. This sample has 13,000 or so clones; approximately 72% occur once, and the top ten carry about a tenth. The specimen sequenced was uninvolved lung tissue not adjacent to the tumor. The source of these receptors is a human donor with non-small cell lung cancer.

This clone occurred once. CDR3 residues: CASSDGGGDNEKLFF. DNA of the CDR3: TGTGCCAGCAGTGACGGGGGGGGTGATAATGAAAAACTGTTTTTT. The chain couples TRBV2 to TRBJ1-4, with D possibly being TRBD1 (5 bases). From germline, CDR1 is SNHLY and CDR2 FYNNEI. The germline V and J ends were trimmed by 3 bases and 4 bases, with 12 bases remaining between them. This CDR3 contains 15 residues.

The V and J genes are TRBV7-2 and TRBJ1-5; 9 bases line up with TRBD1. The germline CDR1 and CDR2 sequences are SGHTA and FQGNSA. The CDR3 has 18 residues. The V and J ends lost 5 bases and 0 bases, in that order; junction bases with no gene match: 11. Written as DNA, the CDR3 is TGTGCCAGCAGCCCTCGTCCCGGGACAGGGTATAGCAATCAGCCCCAGCATTTT. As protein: CASSPRPGTGYSNQPQHF.

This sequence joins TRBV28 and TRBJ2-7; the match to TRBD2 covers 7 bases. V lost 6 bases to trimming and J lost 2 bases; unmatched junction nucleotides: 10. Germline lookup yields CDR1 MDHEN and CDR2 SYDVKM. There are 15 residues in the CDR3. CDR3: CASRWGGDRAYEQYF. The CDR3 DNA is TGTGCCAGCAGATGGGGGGGTGACAGAGCCTACGAGCAGTACTTC.

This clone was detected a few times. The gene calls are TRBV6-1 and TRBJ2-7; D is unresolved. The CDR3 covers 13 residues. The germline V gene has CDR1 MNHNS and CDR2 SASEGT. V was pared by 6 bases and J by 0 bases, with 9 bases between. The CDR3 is CASSLGYSYEQYV. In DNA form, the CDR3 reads TGTGCCAGCAGCCTCGGGTACTCCTACGAGCAGTACGTC.